This T cell receptor (beta chain) was identified during a study of cytomegalovirus exposure and HLA in healthy donors. Study conclusions and caveats: In vitro experiments confirmed that a few CMV-associated chains were specific for CMV antigens. CMV serostatus alone was available as immune exposure information. Reportedly, a later analysis found an Asian-associated ancestry cluster had fewer N-insertions than the roughly 630-donor mean.

Of note for this clone: The antigen is not known.

Primers included in the PCR were 60 Vbeta and 13 Jbeta primers. The protocol was immunoSEQ multiplex PCR, while the TCRdb copy is restricted to in-frame clones and leaves out a portion. The sample holds about 98,000 clones, around 81% seen once. This CDR3 has 13 amino acids. Trimming took off 7 bases at V and 2 bases at J, with 12 bases between the two ends. The germline V gene encodes CDR1 MDHEN and CDR2 SYDVKM. The genes are TRBV28 and TRBJ2-7; D unclear. This clonotype originated in a female donor in good health and CMV-seropositive. The sequencing input was PBMCs. The CDR3 loop reads CASTPLTTYEQYF. As DNA, the CDR3 is TGTGCCAGCACCCCCCTAACTACCTACGAGCAGTACTTC.